This T cell receptor (beta chain) originates from a study of blood T cells in healthy people across ages (dated by TCRdb to the mid-2010s). Study-level background: In model experiments, roughly one uniquely barcoded TCR beta cDNA molecule per two T cells was captured by template switching. Using deep sequencing normalized with unique cDNA molecular identifiers, the study measured how TCR beta repertoire diversity changes with age. The donors were divided into four age groups: young (average around 16 years), middle-aged (around 41), aged (under 70) and long-lived (about 84). To avoid experimental bias, donors of different ages were spread randomly across the sequencing lanes. Two additional independent replicas of 1 million unique cDNA reads from the same blood draw were analyzed for two donors (one aged 18 to 30 and one aged 80 or older).

Points the paper makes about the study in general: Compared with the aged group, more naive CD4+ T cells, fewer expanded clones and increased TCR diversity were shown by the long-lived group, suggesting age selection. Observed TCR beta diversity correlated strongly with the percentage of naive T cells measured by flow cytometry. Conclusive comparison of naive and antigen-experienced compartments was prevented by the profiling of bulk unsorted PBMCs. Observed TCR beta diversity per million T cells fell roughly linearly with age, and a significant reduction was already apparent by age around 39. Donor CMV infection status was unknown, potentially confounding age-related changes in expanded clonotypes. Estimates of total diversity based on one million sequenced T cells were considered lower bounds and underestimates.

CDR1 and CDR2 (SGHTA, FQGNSA) derive from the germline V gene. The CDR3 covers 14 residues, taking in both the cysteine and the phenylalanine. The sequence is cut down to CDR3 DNA, 42 bases in frame from base 1. The germline V and J ends show losses of 7 bases and 0 bases respectively, and no gene match explains 5 bases of the junction. The receptor library was made with 5' RACE. Sequencing relied on an Illumina HiSeq 2500. The second PCR ran for roughly 7 to 11 cycles and used a J-beta primer mix along with a sample-barcoded 5' primer. Each TCR beta cDNA molecule received a unique molecular identifier from a template-switch 5' adaptor carrying 12 random nucleotides. Each sample yielded at least 2.5 million CDR3-containing paired-end reads. First-strand cDNA was synthesized from all RNA with the Mint cDNA synthesis kit, primed by a TRBC-specific oligonucleotide. After uracil-DNA glycosylase treatment, a first 18-cycle PCR used universal primers M1SS and BC2_uni_R on all cDNA. Concerning the study's data processing: For normalization, 1 million high-quality reads were randomly selected from each sample, with every read carrying a distinct molecular identifier. Instead of being binned into consensus sequences, reads with shared molecular identifiers were discarded. MiTCR, run with a Q25 quality threshold and the strictest error-elimination algorithm, handled CDR3 identification, clonotype clustering and error correction. A nonparametric unseen species model with Euler transformation was used to estimate a lower bound on total TCR beta diversity. Through fastp at Q25 and MiXCR, TCRdb rebuilt clones from the public reads, retaining in-frame beta chains. Records with the same CDR3 protein are collapsed into one entry carrying the most frequent genes and DNA. The V and J calls here are based on TCRdb, not the publication. The sample data list hundreds of thousands of distinct CDR3 sequences, and 32% of these were observed just once. Over 15% of the sample comes from the top ten.

The donors were roughly 40 Caucasian individuals from Russia, aged roughly 6 to 100 years, who were systemically healthy. Around 9.7 milliliters of peripheral blood were collected from each donor into EDTA-treated Vacutainer tubes. Ficoll-Paque density-gradient centrifugation was used to isolate PBMCs, with at least 7 million per sample. Trizol reagent was used to extract total RNA from the PBMCs, yielding at least 5 micrograms per sample. For every donor, flow cytometry on a PBMC aliquot measured the percentage of naive CD45RAhigh/CD27high T cells. This clonotype was observed many times. The target of this receptor is not known. There are no base qualities to consult, and no much larger clone falls within one base.

Material: blood. This TCR was sampled from an elderly woman in good health. Donor details come from another sample of the same person, matched by shared clones. This sequence uses TRBV7-2 and TRBJ1-1, with 7 bases in between that match TRBD1. The CDR3 loop reads CASTETGLNTEAFF. The sequenced DNA: TGTGCCAGCACCGAGACAGGGCTGAACACTGAAGCTTTCTTT.